This T cell receptor (beta chain) stems from a study of vaccination and CD4 T cells after COVID-19. About the research overall: Convalescent patients gave post-COVID blood a median about 100 days post-diagnosis, range 35 to 161. Broader study findings: Convalescent patients were relatively few, and early post-infection timepoints were missing.

With the Oncomine TCR Beta short-read assay, DNA from cultured CD4+ T cells was sequenced. MiXCR, run by TCRdb on the PCR reads, gives a single entry per CDR3 protein. Counted here are tens of thousands of distinct CDR3 sequences, 25% to 30% occurring once; the ten biggest clones make up 7.1%. Germline V gene lookup returns CDR1 DFQATT and CDR2 SNEGSKA (reference sequence). The V gene lost 1 base and the J gene lost 4 bases, with 5 bases spanning the gap. This CDR3 is 12 amino acids long. Stated time point: late sampling 161 to 241 days after vaccination in a few convalescent patients. Treatment indicated: approximately 11-day PBMC culture with coronavirus spike peptide pools or control peptides (ViraFEST assay). This clonotype was seen more than once but under ten times. Its antigen is unknown.

This chain links TRBV20-1 with TRBJ1-5; D is unresolved. The sequence derives from a human donor who had recovered from COVID-19. Material: CD4+ T cells from blood, cultured in vitro, obtained about 7 months after SARS-CoV-2 vaccination. The CDR3 nucleotides are TGCAGTGCTAGAGCCGGGAATCAGCCCCAGCATTTT. This sequence encodes CSARAGNQPQHF.